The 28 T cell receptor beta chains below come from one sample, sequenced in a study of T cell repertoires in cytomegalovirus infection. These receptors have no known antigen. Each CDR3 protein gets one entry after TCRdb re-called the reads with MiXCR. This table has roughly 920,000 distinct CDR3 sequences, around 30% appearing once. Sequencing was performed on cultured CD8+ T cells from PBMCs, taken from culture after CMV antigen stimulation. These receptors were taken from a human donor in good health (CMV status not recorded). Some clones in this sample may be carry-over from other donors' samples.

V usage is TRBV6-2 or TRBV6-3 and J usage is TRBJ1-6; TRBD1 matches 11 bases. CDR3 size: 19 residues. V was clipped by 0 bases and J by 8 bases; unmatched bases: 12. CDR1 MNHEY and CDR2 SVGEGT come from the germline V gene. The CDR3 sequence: CASSYSSGTGGPYDSPLHF. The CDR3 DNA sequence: TGTGCCAGCAGTTACTCCTCCGGGACAGGGGGACCTTATGATTCACCCCTCCACTTT.

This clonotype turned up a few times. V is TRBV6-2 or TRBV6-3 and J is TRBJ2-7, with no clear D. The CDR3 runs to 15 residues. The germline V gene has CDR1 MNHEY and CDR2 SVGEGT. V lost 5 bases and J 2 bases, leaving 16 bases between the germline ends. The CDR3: CASSPPGFPTYEQYV. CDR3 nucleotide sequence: TGTGCCAGCAGTCCGCCGGGCTTCCCCACCTACGAGCAGTACGTC.

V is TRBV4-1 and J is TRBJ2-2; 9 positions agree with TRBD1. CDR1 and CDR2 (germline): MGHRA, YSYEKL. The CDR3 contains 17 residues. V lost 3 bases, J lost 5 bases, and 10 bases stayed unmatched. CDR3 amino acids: CASSQEVTGGKTGELFF. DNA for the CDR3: TGCGCCAGCAGCCAGGAGGTGACAGGGGGGAAAACCGGGGAGCTGTTTTTT.

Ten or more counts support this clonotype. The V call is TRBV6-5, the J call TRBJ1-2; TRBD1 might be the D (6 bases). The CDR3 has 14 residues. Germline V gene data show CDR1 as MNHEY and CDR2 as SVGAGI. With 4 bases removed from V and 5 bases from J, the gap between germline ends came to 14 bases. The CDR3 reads CASSSSGGLYGYTF. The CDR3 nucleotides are TGTGCCAGCAGTTCCTCCGGGGGCTTGTATGGCTACACCTTC.

The CDR3 nucleotides read TGTGCCAGTGAGACAGGGAGTATTGGCACCGGGGAGCTGTTTTTT. Its protein is CASETGSIGTGELFF. The chain recombines TRBV19 with TRBJ2-2, with 7 bases that match TRBD1. The V segment lost 8 bases and the J segment 4 bases; nucleotides outside the gene matches: 10. The germline CDR1 and CDR2 sequences are LNHDA and SQIVND (reference sequence). This CDR3 is 15 amino acids long.

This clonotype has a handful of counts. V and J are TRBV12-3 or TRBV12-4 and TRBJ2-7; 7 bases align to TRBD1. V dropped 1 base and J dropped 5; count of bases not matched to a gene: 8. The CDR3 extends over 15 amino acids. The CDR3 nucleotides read TGTGCCAGCAGTTTAGGTGACAGGGTTATCGACGAGCAGTACTTC. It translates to CASSLGDRVIDEQYF.

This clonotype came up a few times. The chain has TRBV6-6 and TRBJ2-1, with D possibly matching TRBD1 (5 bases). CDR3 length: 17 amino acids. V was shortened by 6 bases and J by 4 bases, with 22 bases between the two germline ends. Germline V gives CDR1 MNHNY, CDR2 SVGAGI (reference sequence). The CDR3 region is CASSRRVTADQYNEQFF. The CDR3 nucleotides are TGTGCCAGCAGCCGCCGGGTGACAGCAGACCAATACAATGAGCAGTTCTTC.

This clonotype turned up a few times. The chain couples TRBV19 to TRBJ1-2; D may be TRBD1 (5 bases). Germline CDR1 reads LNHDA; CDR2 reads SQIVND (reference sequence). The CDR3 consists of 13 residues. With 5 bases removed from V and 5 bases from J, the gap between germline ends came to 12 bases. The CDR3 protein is CASSFRTLYGYTF. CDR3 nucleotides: TGTGCCAGTAGTTTTAGGACACTGTATGGCTACACCTTC.

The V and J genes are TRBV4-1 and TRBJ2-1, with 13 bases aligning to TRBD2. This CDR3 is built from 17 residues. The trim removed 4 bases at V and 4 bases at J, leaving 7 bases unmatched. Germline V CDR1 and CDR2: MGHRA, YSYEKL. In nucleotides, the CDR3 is TGCGCCAGCAGCCTCTCGCGGACTAGCGGGGGATACAATGAGCAGTTCTTC. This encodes CASSLSRTSGGYNEQFF.

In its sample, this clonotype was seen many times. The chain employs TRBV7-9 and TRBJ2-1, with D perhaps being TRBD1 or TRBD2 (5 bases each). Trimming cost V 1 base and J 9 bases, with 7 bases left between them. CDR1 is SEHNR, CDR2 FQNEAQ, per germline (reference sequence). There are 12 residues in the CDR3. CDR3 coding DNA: TGTGCCAGCAGCTTAGGGGACGTTGAGCAGTTCTTC. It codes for CASSLGDVEQFF. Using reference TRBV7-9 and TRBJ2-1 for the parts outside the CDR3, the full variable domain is DTGVSQNPRHKITKRGQNVTFRCDPISEHNRLYWYRQTLGQGPEFLTYFQNEAQLEKSRLLSDRFSAERPKGSFSTLEIQRTEQGDSAMYLCASSLGDVEQFFGPGTRLTVL.

The CDR3 reads CASSSTGIGGQETQYF. Here the CDR3 DNA reads TGTGCCAGCAGCTCCACCGGGATAGGGGGCCAAGAGACCCAGTACTTC. The V call is TRBV7-9, the J call TRBJ2-5; D is perhaps TRBD1 (6 bases). Germline assignment: CDR1 SEHNR and CDR2 FQNEAQ (reference sequence). The CDR3 contains 16 residues. Trimming stripped 4 bases from V and 1 base from J, with 16 bases between.

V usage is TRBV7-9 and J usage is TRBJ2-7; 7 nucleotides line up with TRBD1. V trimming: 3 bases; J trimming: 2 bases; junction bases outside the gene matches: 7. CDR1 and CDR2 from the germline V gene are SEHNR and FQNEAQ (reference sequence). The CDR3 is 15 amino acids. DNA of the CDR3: TGTGCCAGCAGCTTCGGGACAGATGACGCCTACGAGCAGTACTTC. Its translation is CASSFGTDDAYEQYF.

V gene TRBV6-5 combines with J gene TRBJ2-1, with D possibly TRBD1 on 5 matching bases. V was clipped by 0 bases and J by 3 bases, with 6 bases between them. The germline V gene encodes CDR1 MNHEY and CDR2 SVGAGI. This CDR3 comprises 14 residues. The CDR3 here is CASSYSDIYNEQFF. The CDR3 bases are TGTGCCAGCAGTTACTCGGACATCTACAATGAGCAGTTCTTC.

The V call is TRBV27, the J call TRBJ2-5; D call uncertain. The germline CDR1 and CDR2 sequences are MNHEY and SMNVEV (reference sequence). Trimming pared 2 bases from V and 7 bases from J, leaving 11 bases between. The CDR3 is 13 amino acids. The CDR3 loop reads CASSLGEGRTQYF. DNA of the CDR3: TGTGCCAGCAGTTTAGGGGAAGGAAGGACCCAGTACTTC.

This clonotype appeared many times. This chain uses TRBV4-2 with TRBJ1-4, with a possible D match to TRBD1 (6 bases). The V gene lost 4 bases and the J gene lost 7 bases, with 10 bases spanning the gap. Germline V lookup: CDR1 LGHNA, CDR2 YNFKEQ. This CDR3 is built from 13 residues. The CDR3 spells CASSPDSFEKLFF. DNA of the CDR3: TGTGCCAGCAGCCCGGACAGCTTTGAAAAACTGTTTTTT.

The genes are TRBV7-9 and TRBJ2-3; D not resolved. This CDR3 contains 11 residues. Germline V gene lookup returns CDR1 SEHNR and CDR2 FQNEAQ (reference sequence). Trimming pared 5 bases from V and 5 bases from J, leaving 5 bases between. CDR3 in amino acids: CASSPLDTQYF. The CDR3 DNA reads TGTGCCAGCAGCCCCCTAGATACGCAGTATTTT. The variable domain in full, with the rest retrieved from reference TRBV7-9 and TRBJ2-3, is DTGVSQNPRHKITKRGQNVTFRCDPISEHNRLYWYRQTLGQGPEFLTYFQNEAQLEKSRLLSDRFSAERPKGSFSTLEIQRTEQGDSAMYLCASSPLDTQYFGPGTRLTVL.

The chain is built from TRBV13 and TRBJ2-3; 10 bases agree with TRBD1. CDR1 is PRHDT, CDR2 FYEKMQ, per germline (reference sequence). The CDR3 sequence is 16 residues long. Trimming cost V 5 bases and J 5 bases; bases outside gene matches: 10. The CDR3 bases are TGTGCCAGCAGCAACCGGGACAGGGGCAACAAAGATACGCAGTATTTT. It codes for CASSNRDRGNKDTQYF.

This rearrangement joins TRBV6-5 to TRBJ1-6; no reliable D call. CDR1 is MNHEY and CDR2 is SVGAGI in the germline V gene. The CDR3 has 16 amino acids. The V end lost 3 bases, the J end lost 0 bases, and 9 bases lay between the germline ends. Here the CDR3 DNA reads TGTGCCAGCAGTTATATTAGGAGCTCCTATAATTCACCCCTCCACTTT. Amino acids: CASSYIRSSYNSPLHF.

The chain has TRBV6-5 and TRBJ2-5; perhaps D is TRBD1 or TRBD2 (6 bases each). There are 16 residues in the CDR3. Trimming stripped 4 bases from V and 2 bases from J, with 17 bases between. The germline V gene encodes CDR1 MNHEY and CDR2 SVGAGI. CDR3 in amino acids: CASSWTKRGAQETQYF. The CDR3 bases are TGTGCCAGCAGTTGGACTAAGAGGGGGGCGCAAGAGACCCAGTACTTC.

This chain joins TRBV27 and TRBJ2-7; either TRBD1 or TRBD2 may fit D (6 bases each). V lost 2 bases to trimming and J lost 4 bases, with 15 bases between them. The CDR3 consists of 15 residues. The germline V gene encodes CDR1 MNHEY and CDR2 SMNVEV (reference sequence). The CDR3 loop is CASSLVEGGQYEQYV. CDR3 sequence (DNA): TGTGCCAGCAGTTTAGTGGAAGGGGGGCAGTACGAGCAGTACGTC.

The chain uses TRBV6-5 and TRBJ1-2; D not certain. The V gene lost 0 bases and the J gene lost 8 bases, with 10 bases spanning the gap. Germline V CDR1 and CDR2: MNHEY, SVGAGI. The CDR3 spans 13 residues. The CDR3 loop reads CASSYSGVEGYTF. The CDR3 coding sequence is TGTGCCAGCAGTTACTCAGGTGTCGAGGGCTACACCTTC.

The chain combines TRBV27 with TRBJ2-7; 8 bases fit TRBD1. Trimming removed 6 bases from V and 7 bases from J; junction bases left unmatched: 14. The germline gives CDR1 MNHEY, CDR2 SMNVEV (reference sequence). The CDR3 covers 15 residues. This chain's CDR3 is CASSQGQGSLWEQYF. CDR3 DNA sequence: TGTGCCAGCAGCCAAGGACAGGGTTCCCTCTGGGAGCAGTACTTC.

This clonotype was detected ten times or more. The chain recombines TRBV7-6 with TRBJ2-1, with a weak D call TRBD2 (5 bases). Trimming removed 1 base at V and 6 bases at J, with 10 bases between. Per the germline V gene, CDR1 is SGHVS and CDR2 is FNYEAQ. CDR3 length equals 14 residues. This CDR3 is CASSLELGSNEQFF. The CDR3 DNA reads TGTGCCAGCAGCTTAGAACTAGGGTCCAATGAGCAGTTCTTC.

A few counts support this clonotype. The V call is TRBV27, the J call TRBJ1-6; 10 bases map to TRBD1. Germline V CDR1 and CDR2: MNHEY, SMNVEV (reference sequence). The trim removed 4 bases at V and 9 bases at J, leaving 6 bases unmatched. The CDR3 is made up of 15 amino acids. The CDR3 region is CASSSYGDRGSPLHF. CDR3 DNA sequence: TGTGCCAGCAGTTCCTACGGGGACAGGGGTTCACCCCTCCACTTT.

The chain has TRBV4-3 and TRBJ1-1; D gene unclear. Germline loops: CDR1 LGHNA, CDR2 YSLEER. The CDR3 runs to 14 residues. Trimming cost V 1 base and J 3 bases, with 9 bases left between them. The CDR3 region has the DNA TGCGCCAGCAGCCAAGGCAGGTCTTACACTGAAGCTTTCTTT. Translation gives CASSQGRSYTEAFF.

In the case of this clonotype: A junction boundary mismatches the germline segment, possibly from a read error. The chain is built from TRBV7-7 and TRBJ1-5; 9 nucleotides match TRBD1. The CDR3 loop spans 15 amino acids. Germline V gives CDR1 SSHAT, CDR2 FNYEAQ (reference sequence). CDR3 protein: CASSSEGTGCVAQHF. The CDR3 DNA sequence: TGTGCTAGCAGCTCTGAGGGGACAGGGTGCGTGGCCCAGCATTTT.

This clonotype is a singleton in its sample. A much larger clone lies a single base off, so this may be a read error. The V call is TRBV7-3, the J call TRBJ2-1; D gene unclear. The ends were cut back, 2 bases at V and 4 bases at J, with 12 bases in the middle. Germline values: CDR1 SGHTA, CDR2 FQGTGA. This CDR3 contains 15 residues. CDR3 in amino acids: CASSLGCSYYNEQFF. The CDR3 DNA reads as TGTGCCAGCAGCTTAGGCTGCTCCTATTACAATGAGCAGTTCTTC.

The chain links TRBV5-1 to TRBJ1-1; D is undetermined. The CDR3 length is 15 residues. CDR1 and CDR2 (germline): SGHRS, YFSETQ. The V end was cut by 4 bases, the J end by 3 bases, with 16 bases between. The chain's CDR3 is CASSPGIAGHTEAFF. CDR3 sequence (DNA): TGCGCCAGCAGCCCGGGCATAGCCGGGCACACTGAAGCTTTCTTT.